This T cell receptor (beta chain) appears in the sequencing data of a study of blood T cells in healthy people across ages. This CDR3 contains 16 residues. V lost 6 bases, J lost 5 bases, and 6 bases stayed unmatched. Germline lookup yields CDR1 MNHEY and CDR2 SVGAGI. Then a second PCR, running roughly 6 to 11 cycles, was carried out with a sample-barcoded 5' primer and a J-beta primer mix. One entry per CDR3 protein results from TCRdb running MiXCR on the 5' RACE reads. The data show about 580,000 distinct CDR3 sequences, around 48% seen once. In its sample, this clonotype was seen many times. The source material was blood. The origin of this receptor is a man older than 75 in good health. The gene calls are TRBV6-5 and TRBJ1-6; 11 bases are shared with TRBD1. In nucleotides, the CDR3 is TGTGCCAGCAGCTGGACAGGGGGCTTCGATAATTCACCCCTCCACTTT. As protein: CASSWTGGFDNSPLHF.